This TCR beta chain was found in a study of CD4 and CD8 cells across lung adenocarcinoma regions. The CDR3 length is 13 residues. Germline values: CDR1 MNHNS, CDR2 SASEGT. The trim removed 6 bases at V and 9 bases at J, leaving 7 bases unmatched. TCRdb re-called the PCR reads through MiXCR, storing one row per CDR3 protein. The sample holds approximately 13,000 distinct CDR3 sequences, approximately 49% seen once. Samples came from patients with localized non-small cell lung adenocarcinoma. This TCR derives from a female donor with lung adenocarcinoma. The CD4 and CD8 labels of this study may be unreliable. Sequenced sample: CD8+ T cells from the center of a lung tumor. The gene calls are TRBV6-1 and TRBJ2-5; 10 bases match TRBD1. CDR3 loop: CASRDGTGAAQYF. The CDR3 nucleotides are TGTGCCAGCAGGGACGGGACAGGGGCGGCCCAGTACTTC.